These T cell receptor beta chains were read from a single sample in a study of blood T cell repertoires in COVID-19. Data came from immunoSEQ multiplex PCR; TCRdb stores just in-frame clones and leaves some out. Of hundreds of thousands of clones in the sample, about four fifths were seen once. Sequenced input: peripheral blood. The source of these receptors is a woman between 70 and 85 years old with acute or convalescent COVID-19. The CDR3 runs from the conserved cysteine through the conserved F or W. Fields, in order: clone size, D gene, J gene, V gene, CDR3 protein, CDR3 DNA. The D gene is left open where the match is weak. Clone size is given for some rows only: seen once, a few or many times, or a class if the clone is expanded.

- | TRBD1 | TRBJ1-6 | TRBV5-1 | CASSLEGGNSPLHF | TGCGCCAGCAGCTTGGAAGGGGGCAATTCACCCCTCCACTTT
- | - | TRBJ1-5 | TRBV6-2/TRBV6-3 | CASSYAQGPNQPQHF | TGTGCCAGCAGTTACGCACAGGGCCCCAATCAGCCCCAGCATTTT
- | - | TRBJ1-1 | TRBV6-5 | CASGPPGKRDTEAFF | TGTGCCAGCGGTCCCCCGGGGAAAAGGGACACTGAAGCTTTCTTT
few | - | TRBJ2-1 | TRBV9 | CASSVGTVTYNEQFF | TGTGCCAGCAGCGTAGGCACGGTGACCTACAATGAGCAGTTCTTC
- | - | TRBJ2-1 | TRBV9 | CASSVEGEQFF | TGTGCCAGCAGCGTAGAGGGGGAGCAGTTCTTC
- | TRBD2 | TRBJ2-5 | TRBV9 | CASSHELAGEETQYF | TGTGCCAGCAGCCATGAACTAGCGGGGGAAGAGACCCAGTACTTC
- | - | TRBJ2-1 | TRBV2 | CASAPVNEQFF | TGTGCCAGCGCCCCAGTCAATGAGCAGTTCTTC
- | TRBD2 | TRBJ2-2 | TRBV5-4 | CASSPGLAANTGELFF | TGTGCCAGCAGCCCCGGACTAGCGGCGAACACCGGGGAGCTGTTTTTT
once | - | TRBJ1-4 | TRBV4-3 | CASSQDGPGNDGKLFF | TGCGCCAGCAGCCAAGACGGTCCAGGGAACGACGGAAAACTGTTTTTT
few | TRBD1 | TRBJ1-6 | TRBV28 | CASTPPRGALHF | TGTGCCAGCACCCCGCCCAGGGGGGCCCTCCACTTT
- | - | TRBJ1-5 | TRBV5-6 | CASSLKAGGWSNQPQHF | TGTGCCAGCAGCTTGAAGGCAGGAGGTTGGAGCAATCAGCCCCAGCATTTT
- | - | TRBJ2-5 | TRBV18 | CASSPGGYKDQETQYF | TGTGCCAGCTCACCAGGAGGTTATAAAGATCAAGAGACCCAGTACTTC
- | - | TRBJ1-2 | TRBV11-3 | CASSDRGSGYTF | TGTGCCAGCAGCGACCGAGGCAGTGGCTACACCTTC
- | TRBD1 | TRBJ1-2 | TRBV5-1 | CASSYGQGGNYGYTF | TGCGCCAGCAGCTACGGACAGGGCGGAAACTATGGCTACACCTTC
few | - | TRBJ1-5 | TRBV4-3 | CASSQDFRVGQPQHF | TGCGCCAGCAGCCAAGATTTCAGGGTCGGGCAGCCCCAGCATTTT
once | - | TRBJ1-4 | TRBV19 | CASIDLGATNEKLFF | TGTGCCAGTATAGACCTGGGCGCAACTAATGAAAAACTGTTTTTT
- | TRBD1 | TRBJ1-2 | TRBV18 | CASSPKRDSNYGYTF | TGTGCCAGCTCACCAAAGAGGGACAGCAACTATGGCTACACCTTC
few | - | TRBJ1-2 | TRBV19 | CASSGSGVNYGYTF | TGTGCCAGTAGTGGATCAGGGGTCAACTATGGCTACACCTTC
- | - | TRBJ1-3 | TRBV6-5 | CASSYSGRVSGNTIYF | TGTGCCAGCAGTTACTCGGGCAGGGTCTCTGGAAACACCATATATTTT
- | TRBD1 | TRBJ2-1 | TRBV6-5 | CASSAGTGPYNEQFF | TGTGCCAGCAGCGCCGGGACAGGTCCCTACAATGAGCAGTTCTTC
- | TRBD2 | TRBJ2-5 | TRBV11-2 | CASSPRTSDFQETQYF | TGTGCCAGCAGCCCTCGGACTAGCGATTTCCAAGAGACCCAGTACTTC
- | - | TRBJ1-5 | TRBV7-2 | CASSITGTPSSQPQHF | TGTGCCAGCAGCATAACCGGGACACCCAGCAGTCAGCCCCAGCATTTT
- | - | TRBJ1-1 | TRBV19 | CASRNPTVNTEAFF | TGTGCCAGTAGAAATCCCACAGTGAACACTGAAGCTTTCTTT
- | TRBD2 | TRBJ2-7 | TRBV12-3/TRBV12-4 | CASSSGGSQYF | TGTGCCAGCAGTTCGGGGGGAAGCCAGTACTTC
- | - | TRBJ1-2 | TRBV5-6 | CASSPQGSHYGYTF | TGTGCCAGCAGCCCACAGGGTTCGCACTATGGCTACACCTTC
- | TRBD1 | TRBJ2-1 | TRBV19 | CASSTLQGAPVREQFF | TGTGCCAGTAGTACACTCCAGGGGGCGCCGGTTCGGGAGCAGTTCTTC
- | - | TRBJ1-6 | TRBV5-1 | CASSPGGGAGSPLHF | TGCGCCAGCAGCCCCGGTGGGGGGGCGGGTTCACCCCTCCACTTT
- | TRBD1 | TRBJ1-6 | TRBV7-2 | CASSLLRDRGSPLHF | TGTGCCAGCAGCTTACTCCGAGACAGGGGCTCACCCCTCCACTTT
few | TRBD1 | TRBJ1-5 | TRBV3-1/TRBV3-2 | CASSLTGVPQPQHF | TGTGCCAGCAGCCTAACAGGGGTGCCTCAGCCCCAGCATTTT
- | - | TRBJ1-5 | TRBV2 | CASSETRDQPQHF | TGTGCCAGCAGTGAAACCCGGGATCAGCCCCAGCATTTT
- | - | TRBJ1-5 | TRBV7-2 | CASSLGRAGGNQPQHF | TGTGCCAGCAGCTTAGGGAGGGCAGGTGGTAATCAGCCCCAGCATTTT
- | TRBD1 | TRBJ1-5 | TRBV5-1 | CASSLTGDQPQHF | TGCGCCAGCAGCTTGACAGGGGATCAGCCCCAGCATTTT
- | - | TRBJ2-3 | TRBV9 | CASSQRGGLTDTQYF | TGTGCCAGCAGCCAGAGGGGGGGTTTGACAGATACGCAGTATTTT
once | - | TRBJ1-1 | TRBV19 | CASSKGGAGGVNTEAFF | TGTGCCAGTAGTAAGGGAGGGGCAGGAGGCGTGAACACTGAAGCTTTCTTT
- | - | TRBJ2-7 | TRBV7-8 | CASSLALSRYEQYF | TGTGCCAGCAGCTTAGCTCTTAGCCGCTACGAGCAGTACTTC
- | - | TRBJ2-1 | TRBV7-2 | CASSLEAGIPNEQFF | TGTGCCAGCAGCTTAGAGGCAGGGATCCCCAATGAGCAGTTCTTC
- | TRBD1 | TRBJ1-4 | TRBV27 | CASSRTGVPNEKLFF | TGTGCCAGCAGCCGAACAGGGGTACCTAATGAAAAACTGTTTTTT
- | - | TRBJ1-3 | TRBV19 | CASSTTGQFSGNTIYF | TGTGCCAGTAGTACGACAGGACAATTCTCTGGAAACACCATATATTTT
few | TRBD1 | TRBJ1-2 | TRBV18 | CASSPMTGKDGYTF | TGTGCCAGCTCACCTATGACAGGGAAAGACGGCTACACCTTC
- | - | TRBJ2-5 | TRBV6-5 | CASSRLETQYF | TGTGCCAGCAGCCGTTTAGAGACCCAGTACTTC
- | TRBD1 | TRBJ2-5 | TRBV7-9 | CASSLQGAGETQYF | TGTGCCAGCAGCTTACAGGGGGCGGGGGAGACCCAGTACTTC
- | TRBD1 | TRBJ2-7 | TRBV19 | CASSIQGQGYEQYF | TGTGCCAGTAGTATCCAGGGACAGGGATACGAGCAGTACTTC
- | - | TRBJ1-1 | TRBV12-3/TRBV12-4 | CASSLAGPTEAFF | TGTGCCAGCAGTTTGGCAGGGCCCACTGAAGCTTTCTTT
once | - | TRBJ2-3 | TRBV12-3/TRBV12-4 | CASNDREADTQYF | TGTGCCAGCAACGACAGGGAGGCGGATACGCAGTATTTT
- | - | TRBJ1-5 | TRBV6-1 | CASSEGQPNQPQHF | TGTGCCAGCAGTGAAGGACAGCCTAATCAGCCCCAGCATTTT
few | - | TRBJ1-3 | TRBV29-1 | CSVKEGNTIYF | TGCAGCGTCAAAGAGGGAAACACCATATATTTT
- | - | TRBJ1-2 | TRBV11-2 | CASSRGGPYGYTF | TGTGCCAGCAGCCGGGGGGGGCCCTATGGCTACACCTTC
- | - | TRBJ1-1 | TRBV6-5 | CASSYEGDTEAFF | TGTGCCAGCAGTTATGAGGGAGACACTGAAGCTTTCTTT